This record covers a single T cell receptor beta chain. This entry comes from a study of shared clonotypes between healthy human individuals. The CDR3 spans 12 residues. Trimming took 7 bases from V and 7 from J, leaving 11 bases between them. CDR1 MDHEN and CDR2 SYDVKM come from the germline V gene. Data came from immunoSEQ multiplex PCR; TCRdb stores just in-frame clones and leaves some out. The sample holds over a million clones; less than 99% are singletons and the top ten take under 0.45%. The chain employs TRBV28 and TRBJ1-5; tentatively, D is TRBD1 (5 bases). The specimen sequenced was naive CD4+ T cells sorted from blood. The subset denotes: CD45RA+ positively selected. The TCR comes from a man aged 25-45 years in good health. CDR3 sequence reads: CASITGGQPQHF. The CDR3 region has the DNA TGTGCCAGCATCACAGGAGGCCAGCCCCAGCATTTT.